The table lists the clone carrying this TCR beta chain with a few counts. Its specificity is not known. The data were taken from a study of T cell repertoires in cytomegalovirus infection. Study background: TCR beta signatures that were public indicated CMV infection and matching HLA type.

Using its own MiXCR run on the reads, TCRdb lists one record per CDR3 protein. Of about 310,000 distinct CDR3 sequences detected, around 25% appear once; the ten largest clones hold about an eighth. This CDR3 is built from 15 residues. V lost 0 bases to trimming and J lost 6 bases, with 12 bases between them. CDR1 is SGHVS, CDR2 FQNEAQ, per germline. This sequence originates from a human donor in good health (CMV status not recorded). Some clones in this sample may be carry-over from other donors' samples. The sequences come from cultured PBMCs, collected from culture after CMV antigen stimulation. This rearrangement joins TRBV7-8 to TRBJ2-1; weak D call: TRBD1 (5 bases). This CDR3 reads CASSLAGAGINEQFF. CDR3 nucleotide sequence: TGTGCCAGCAGCTTAGCAGGGGCCGGTATCAATGAGCAGTTCTTC.